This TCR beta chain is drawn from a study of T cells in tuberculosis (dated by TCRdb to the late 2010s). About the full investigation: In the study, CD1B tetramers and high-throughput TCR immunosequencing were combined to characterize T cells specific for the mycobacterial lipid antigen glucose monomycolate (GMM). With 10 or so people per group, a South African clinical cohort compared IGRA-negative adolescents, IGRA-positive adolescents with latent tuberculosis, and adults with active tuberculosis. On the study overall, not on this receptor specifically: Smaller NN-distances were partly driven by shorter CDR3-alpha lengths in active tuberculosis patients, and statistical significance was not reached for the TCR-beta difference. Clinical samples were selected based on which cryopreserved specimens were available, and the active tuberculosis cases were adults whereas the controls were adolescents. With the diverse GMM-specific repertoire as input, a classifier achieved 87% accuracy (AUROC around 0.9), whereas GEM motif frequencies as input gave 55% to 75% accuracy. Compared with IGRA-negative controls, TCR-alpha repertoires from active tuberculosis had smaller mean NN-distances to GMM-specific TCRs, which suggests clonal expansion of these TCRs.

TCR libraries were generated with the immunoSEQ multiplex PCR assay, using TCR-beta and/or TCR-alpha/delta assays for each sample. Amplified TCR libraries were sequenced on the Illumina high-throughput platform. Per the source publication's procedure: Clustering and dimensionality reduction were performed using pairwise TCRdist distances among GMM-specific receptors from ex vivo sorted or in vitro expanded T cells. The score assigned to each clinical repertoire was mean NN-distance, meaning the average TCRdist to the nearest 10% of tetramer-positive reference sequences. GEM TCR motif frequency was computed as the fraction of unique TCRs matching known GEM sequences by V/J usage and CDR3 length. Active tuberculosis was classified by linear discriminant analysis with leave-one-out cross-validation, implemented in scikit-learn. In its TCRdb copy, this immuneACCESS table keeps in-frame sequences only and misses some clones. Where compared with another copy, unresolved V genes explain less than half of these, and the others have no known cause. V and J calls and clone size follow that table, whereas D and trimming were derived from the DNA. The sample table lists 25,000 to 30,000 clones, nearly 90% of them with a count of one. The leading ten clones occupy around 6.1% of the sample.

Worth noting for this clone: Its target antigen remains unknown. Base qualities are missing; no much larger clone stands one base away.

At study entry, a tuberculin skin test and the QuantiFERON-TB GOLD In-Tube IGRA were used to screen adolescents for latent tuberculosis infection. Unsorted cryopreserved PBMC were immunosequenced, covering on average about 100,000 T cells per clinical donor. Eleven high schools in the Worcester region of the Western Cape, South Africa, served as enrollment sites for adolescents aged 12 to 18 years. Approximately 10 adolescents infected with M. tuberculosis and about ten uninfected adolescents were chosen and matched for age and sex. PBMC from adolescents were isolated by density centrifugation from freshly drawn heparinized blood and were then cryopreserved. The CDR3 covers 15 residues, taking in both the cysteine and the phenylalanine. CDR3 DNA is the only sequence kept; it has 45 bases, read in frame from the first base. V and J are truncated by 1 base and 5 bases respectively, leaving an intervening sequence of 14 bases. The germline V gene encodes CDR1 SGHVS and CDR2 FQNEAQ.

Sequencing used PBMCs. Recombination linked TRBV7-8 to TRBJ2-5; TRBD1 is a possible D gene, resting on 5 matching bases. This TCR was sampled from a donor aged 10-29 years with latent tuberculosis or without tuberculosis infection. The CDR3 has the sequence CASSLGVGPGETQYF. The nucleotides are TGTGCCAGCAGCTTAGGGGTGGGGCCCGGGGAGACCCAGTACTTC.